These 30 T cell receptor beta chains originate from one sample sequenced in a study of post-analysis software for immune sequencing data. Findings and limits, study-wide: Five TRBV segments, TRBV5-6, TRBV5-1 and TRBV20-1 among them, were found more frequent in patients than controls.

The antigens these receptors bind are not known. Included in the TCR beta cDNA libraries were unique molecular identifiers. TCRdb used MiXCR to reprocess the PCR reads, holding one entry per CDR3 protein. The sample lists roughly 410,000 distinct CDR3 sequences; approximately 38% were seen once. Sequenced: blood. These receptors originate from a girl aged 10-17 years with multiple sclerosis.

This clonotype has a handful of counts. The CDR3 DNA is TGTGCCAGCAGCACAACGGGGGGAACTAATGAAAAACTGTTTTTT. Translating gives CASSTTGGTNEKLFF. The rearrangement joins TRBV7-9 to TRBJ1-4, with D perhaps matching TRBD1 (5 bases). Trimming cost V 5 bases and J 1 base, with 11 bases left between them. The CDR3 is 15 residues long. CDR1 is SEHNR and CDR2 is FQNEAQ in the germline V gene (reference sequence).

V is TRBV7-3 and J is TRBJ2-5; 8 nucleotides agree with TRBD1. The better agreement between TRBJ2-7 and the DNA end casts doubt on the J call. This CDR3 spans 14 amino acids. CDR1 is SGHTA, CDR2 FQGTGA, per germline. The CDR3 here is CASSRDRGAHEQYF. The CDR3, as DNA: TGTGCCAGCAGCCGCGACAGGGGCGCCCACGAGCAGTACTTC.

This clonotype was found a few times. This chain uses TRBV7-9 with TRBJ1-2; D not resolved. Trimming removed 6 bases from V and 5 bases from J, with 22 bases in between. From germline, CDR1 is SEHNR and CDR2 FQNEAQ (reference sequence). The CDR3 runs to 16 residues. The chain's CDR3 is CASSPNREGSDYGYTF. DNA of the CDR3: TGTGCCAGCAGTCCCAATCGGGAGGGTTCAGATTATGGCTACACCTTC.

This clonotype has a handful of counts. At one of its ends the junction is not consistent with the germline gene, which may arise from a read error. DNA of the CDR3: TGTGCCGGCAGCGTAGGGGACAGAAACTATGGCTACACCTTC. Encoded protein: CAGSVGDRNYGYTF. The V call is TRBV9, the J call TRBJ1-2, with 7 bases matching TRBD1. Germline V gene lookup returns CDR1 SGDLS and CDR2 YYNGEE. The CDR3 has 14 amino acids. The whole variable domain, filled in from reference TRBV9 and TRBJ1-2, reads DSGVTQTPKHLITATGQRVTLRCSPRSGDLSVYWYQQSLDQGLQFLIQYYNGEERAKGNILERFSAQQFPDLHSELNLSSLELGDSALYFCAGSVGDRNYGYTFGSGTRLTVV.

The rearrangement joins TRBV29-1 to TRBJ2-2, with 8 nucleotides matching TRBD1. This CDR3 comprises 15 residues. Trimming took 3 bases from V and 3 from J; bases not matched to a gene: 6. Germline lookup yields CDR1 SQVTM and CDR2 ANQGSEA. The CDR3 sequence: CSVEGTGVDTGELFF. The CDR3, as DNA: TGCAGCGTTGAGGGGACAGGCGTTGACACCGGGGAGCTGTTTTTT.

The CDR3 here is CASSNEETQYF. CDR3 nucleotides: TGTGCCAGCAGTAACGAAGAGACCCAGTACTTC. The rearrangement joins TRBV6-6 to TRBJ2-5; D not resolved. CDR1 and CDR2 (germline): MNHNY, SVGAGI (reference sequence). The V gene lost 5 bases and the J gene lost 3 bases, with 4 bases spanning the gap. The CDR3 consists of 11 residues.

This clonotype was observed a few times. The rearrangement joins TRBV29-1 to TRBJ2-1, with 7 nucleotides matching TRBD2. Germline-derived CDR1 and CDR2 are SQVTM and ANQGSEA. CDR3 length equals 15 residues. V shed 5 bases, J shed 2 bases, and the junction held 9 bases outside the gene matches. Here the CDR3 DNA reads TGCAGCGTTCAACCAGCGGGATTCACCTACAATGAGCAGTTCTTC. Residues: CSVQPAGFTYNEQFF.

This chain joins TRBV20-1 and TRBJ1-1, with D tentatively TRBD1 (6 bases). The CDR3 has 14 amino acids. Per the germline V gene, CDR1 is DFQATT and CDR2 is SNEGSKA (reference sequence). Trimming shortened V by 0 bases and J by 2 bases, and 10 bases separated the two germline ends. This chain's CDR3 is CSARDVGQNTEAFF. In DNA, the CDR3 is TGCAGTGCTAGAGATGTGGGACAAAACACTGAAGCTTTCTTT.

At least ten counts were recorded for this clonotype. The chain joins TRBV6-2 or TRBV6-3 to TRBJ2-5; no reliable D call. V shed 4 bases and J shed 0 bases, with 12 bases lying between them. Germline values: CDR1 MNHEY, CDR2 SVGEGT. The length of the CDR3 is 15 residues. CDR3 loop: CASSSDDSYQETQYF. CDR3 DNA sequence: TGTGCCAGCAGTTCAGACGACTCGTACCAAGAGACCCAGTACTTC.

This chain connects TRBV7-2 to TRBJ2-1; 12 positions agree with TRBD2. With V trimmed by 1 base and J by 9 bases, 1 base remained unmatched. The length of the CDR3 is 14 residues. Germline V gene lookup returns CDR1 SGHTA and CDR2 FQGNSA. The CDR3 spells CASSLGLAGAEQFF. CDR3 in DNA: TGTGCCAGCAGCTTAGGACTAGCGGGGGCTGAGCAGTTCTTC.

The V and J genes are TRBV13 and TRBJ2-2; TRBD1 aligns across 7 bases. Trimming took 4 bases from V and 5 from J; bases not matched to a gene: 4. This CDR3 is built from 14 residues. Germline CDR1 reads PRHDT; CDR2 reads FYEKMQ (reference sequence). The DNA of the CDR3 is TGTGCCAGCAGCTCCCGACAGGGAACCGGGGAGCTGTTTTTT. This encodes CASSSRQGTGELFF.

This clonotype was counted only a few times. This chain uses TRBV11-1 with TRBJ1-2; 7 nucleotides agree with TRBD1. The CDR3 totals 16 residues. V shed 5 bases and J 3 bases; nucleotides not matched to a gene: 12. Germline V gene lookup returns CDR1 SGHAT and CDR2 FQDESV (reference sequence). The CDR3 loop reads CASSPSGLGTDYGYTF. Here the CDR3 DNA reads TGTGCCAGCAGCCCCTCCGGCCTCGGGACAGACTATGGCTACACCTTC.

This chain links TRBV29-1 with TRBJ2-1; the D gene is possibly TRBD2 (5 bases). V was clipped by 1 base and J by 0 bases, with 10 bases between them. This CDR3 has 15 amino acids. Germline V lookup: CDR1 SQVTM, CDR2 ANQGSEA. CDR3 nucleotide sequence: TGCAGCGTTGAAGGCAGCGGTAGCTCCTACAATGAGCAGTTCTTC. Amino acids: CSVEGSGSSYNEQFF.

This clonotype occurred a few times. The V gene is TRBV27, the J gene TRBJ1-1; D may be TRBD1 (6 bases). The V end lost 4 bases, the J end lost 7 bases, and 19 bases lay between the germline ends. Germline assignment: CDR1 MNHEY and CDR2 SMNVEV (reference sequence). CDR3 size: 15 residues. CDR3 DNA sequence: TGTGCCAGCAGTTCCCATGAGGGGGTTAGACGTGAAGCTTTCTTT. Translating gives CASSSHEGVRREAFF.

V is TRBV4-1 and J is TRBJ2-3; 13 nucleotides agree with TRBD2. The CDR3 is made up of 17 amino acids. Trimming took 0 bases from V and 3 from J; bases not matched to a gene: 3. The germline CDR1 and CDR2 sequences are MGHRA and YSYEKL. This chain's CDR3 is CASSQELAGGPTDTQYF. In nucleotides, the CDR3 is TGCGCCAGCAGCCAAGAACTAGCGGGGGGGCCTACAGATACGCAGTATTTT.

This clonotype is a singleton in its sample. This chain joins TRBV5-1 and TRBJ2-6; 8 nucleotides match TRBD2. This CDR3 is built from 17 residues. The V segment lost 4 bases and the J segment 0 bases; nucleotides outside the gene matches: 6. Germline V gives CDR1 SGHRS, CDR2 YFSETQ. The CDR3 loop reads CASSRGGPSSGANVLTF. In DNA form, the CDR3 reads TGCGCCAGCAGCCGCGGGGGGCCTAGCTCTGGGGCCAACGTCCTGACTTTC.

The chain employs TRBV5-6 and TRBJ1-6; D uncertain. This CDR3 contains 13 residues. Trimming stripped 1 base from V and 9 bases from J, with 8 bases between. CDR1 and CDR2 from the germline V gene are SGHDT and YYEEEE. This CDR3 reads CASSLRGSSPLHF. DNA for the CDR3: TGTGCCAGCAGCTTGCGAGGTTCTTCACCCCTCCACTTT.

The chain uses TRBV12-3 or TRBV12-4 and TRBJ1-1; D is unclear. This CDR3 comprises 11 residues. With 1 base removed from V and 8 bases from J, the gap between germline ends came to 5 bases. This CDR3 is CASSLGGEAFF. The CDR3 coding sequence is TGTGCCAGCAGTTTAGGTGGGGAAGCTTTCTTT.

The rearrangement uses TRBV12-3 or TRBV12-4 and TRBJ1-2; D not certain. V dropped 6 bases and J dropped 6 bases, with 17 bases sitting between them. The CDR3 is 14 residues long. The chain's CDR3 is CASSLSGPNHGYTF. The CDR3 DNA is TGTGCCAGCAGCCTGTCCGGTCCCAACCATGGCTACACCTTC.

This chain uses TRBV11-3 with TRBJ2-7, with D unclear. CDR1 SGHNT and CDR2 YENEEA come from the germline V gene. The CDR3 spans 13 residues. Trimming removed 2 bases from V and 5 bases from J, with 10 bases in between. CDR3 residues: CASSLWGKDEQYF. The CDR3 region has the DNA TGTGCCAGCAGCTTATGGGGAAAGGACGAGCAGTACTTC.

The chain combines TRBV15 with TRBJ1-2; possible D gene TRBD1, 5 bases. Germline values: CDR1 LNHNV, CDR2 YYDKDF (reference sequence). The CDR3 spans 12 residues. Trimming removed 5 bases from V and 7 bases from J, with 11 bases in between. CDR3 loop: CATSAPGFGYTF. In DNA form, the CDR3 reads TGTGCCACCAGCGCCCCAGGGTTTGGCTACACCTTC.

The CDR3 region is CASGHGGELFF. For the CDR3, the DNA is TGTGCCAGTGGACACGGCGGGGAGCTGTTTTTT. This chain connects TRBV6-2 or TRBV6-3 to TRBJ2-2, with TRBD1 as a possible D gene (5 bases). This CDR3 is 11 amino acids long. The ends were cut back, 9 bases at V and 7 bases at J, with 9 bases in the middle. Germline V gives CDR1 MNHEY, CDR2 SVGEGT.

The chain has TRBV6-5 and TRBJ2-3, with D possibly matching TRBD2 (5 bases). The length of the CDR3 is 14 residues. CDR1 and CDR2 from the germline V gene are MNHEY and SVGAGI. Trimming removed 5 bases at V and 1 base at J, with 10 bases between. CDR3 in amino acids: CASSTLGGTDTQYF. The CDR3 bases are TGTGCCAGCAGTACCCTCGGGGGCACAGATACGCAGTATTTT.

The sample holds a few counts of this clonotype. The chain links TRBV20-1 to TRBJ2-7, with 7 bases that match TRBD1. The ends lost 2 bases at V and 1 base at J; junction bases unmatched: 5. The germline gives CDR1 DFQATT, CDR2 SNEGSKA (reference sequence). This CDR3 spans 14 amino acids. The CDR3 nucleotides are TGCAGTGCTAGAAAGGGCAGGGGGTCCTACGAGCAGTACTTC. Translated: CSARKGRGSYEQYF.

The chain recombines TRBV4-2 with TRBJ2-7; 9 nucleotides align to TRBD1. The ends lost 11 bases at V and 7 bases at J; junction bases unmatched: 15. Germline CDR1 LGHNA, CDR2 YNFKEQ. The CDR3 covers 14 residues. The CDR3 loop is CAALPRDRVGEQYF. The CDR3 DNA is TGTGCCGCCCTACCCCGGGACAGGGTGGGTGAGCAGTACTTC.

The rearrangement uses TRBV5-1 and TRBJ2-5; perhaps TRBD2 as D (5 bases). Matching the DNA end better, TRBJ2-7 makes the J call doubtful. From germline, CDR1 is SGHRS and CDR2 YFSETQ. The CDR3 spans 16 residues. The CDR3 DNA follows: TGCGCCAGCAGCTTGGATTCGGGGATTAAGAGGTACGAGCAGTACTTC. Translation gives CASSLDSGIKRYEQYF.

This clonotype has more than one count but fewer than ten. The V call is TRBV7-2, the J call TRBJ2-3; perhaps TRBD2 as D (5 bases). Trimming stripped 2 bases from V and 4 bases from J, with 13 bases between. Germline lookup yields CDR1 SGHTA and CDR2 FQGNSA. This CDR3 has 15 residues. The CDR3 is CASSLMGTRADTQYF. The CDR3 DNA follows: TGTGCCAGCAGCTTAATGGGCACGAGGGCAGATACGCAGTATTTT.

The chain carries TRBV12-3 or TRBV12-4 and TRBJ2-5; TRBD1 aligns across 7 bases. V was clipped by 6 bases and J by 4 bases; unmatched bases: 5. The CDR3 runs to 13 residues. The CDR3 DNA reads TGTGCCAGCAGACTGACAGGGCCAGAGACCCAGTACTTC. Residues: CASRLTGPETQYF.

This clonotype turned up a few times. This chain links TRBV6-5 with TRBJ1-2, with a possible D match to TRBD1 (5 bases). The germline gives CDR1 MNHEY, CDR2 SVGAGI. The CDR3 is 14 residues long. Trimming took 0 bases from V and 4 from J, leaving 9 bases between them. The CDR3 bases are TGTGCCAGCAGTTACTCAGGAGGGACCTATGGCTACACCTTC. As protein: CASSYSGGTYGYTF.

For the CDR3, the DNA is TGCAGCGTTTACGGACAGGGAACCTACGAGCAGTACTTC. This gives the protein CSVYGQGTYEQYF. The chain recombines TRBV29-1 with TRBJ2-7; 8 bases fit TRBD1. The V segment lost 5 bases and the J segment 2 bases; nucleotides outside the gene matches: 5. This CDR3 has 13 residues. CDR1 is SQVTM, CDR2 ANQGSEA, per germline.